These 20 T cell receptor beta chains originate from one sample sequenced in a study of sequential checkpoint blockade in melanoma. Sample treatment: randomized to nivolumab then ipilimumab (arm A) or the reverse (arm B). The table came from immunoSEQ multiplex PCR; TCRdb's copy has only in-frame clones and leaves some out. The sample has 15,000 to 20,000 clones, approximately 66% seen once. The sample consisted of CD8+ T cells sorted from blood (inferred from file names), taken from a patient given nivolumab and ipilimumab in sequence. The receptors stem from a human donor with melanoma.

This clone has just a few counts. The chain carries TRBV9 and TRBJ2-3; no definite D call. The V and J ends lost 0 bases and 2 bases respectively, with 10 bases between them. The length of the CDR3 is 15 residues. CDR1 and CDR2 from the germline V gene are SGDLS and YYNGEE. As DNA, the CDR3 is TGTGCCAGCAGCGTAGGTGGCGGCTTCACAGATACGCAGTATTTT. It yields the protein CASSVGGGFTDTQYF.

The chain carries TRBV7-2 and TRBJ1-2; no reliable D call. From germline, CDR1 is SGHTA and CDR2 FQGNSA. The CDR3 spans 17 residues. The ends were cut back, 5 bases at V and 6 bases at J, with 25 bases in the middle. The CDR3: CASSPRTDYLYADGYTF. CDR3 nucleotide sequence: TGTGCCAGCAGCCCTCGGACGGACTACCTTTACGCGGATGGCTACACCTTC.

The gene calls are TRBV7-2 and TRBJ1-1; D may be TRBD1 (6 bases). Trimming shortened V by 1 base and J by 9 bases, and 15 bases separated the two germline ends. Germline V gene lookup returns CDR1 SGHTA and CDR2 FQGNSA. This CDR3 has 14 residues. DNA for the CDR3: TGTGCCAGCAGCTTAGACCAGGACAGTACTAAAGCTTTCTTT. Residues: CASSLDQDSTKAFF.

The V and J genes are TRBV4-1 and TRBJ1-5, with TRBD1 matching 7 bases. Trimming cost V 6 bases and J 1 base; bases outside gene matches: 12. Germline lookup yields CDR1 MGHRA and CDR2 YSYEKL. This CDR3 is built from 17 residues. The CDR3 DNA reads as TGCGCCAGCAGTCCAAGAAGGACAGGCTGGAGCAATCAGCCCCAGCATTTT. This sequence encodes CASSPRRTGWSNQPQHF.

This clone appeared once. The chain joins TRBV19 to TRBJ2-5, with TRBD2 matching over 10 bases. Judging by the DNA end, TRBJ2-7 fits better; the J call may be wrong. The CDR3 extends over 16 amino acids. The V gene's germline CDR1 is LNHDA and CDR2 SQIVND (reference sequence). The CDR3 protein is CASSINSGRRRFEQYF. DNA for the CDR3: TGTGCCAGTAGTATAAATAGCGGGAGGCGGCGGTTCGAGCAGTACTTC.

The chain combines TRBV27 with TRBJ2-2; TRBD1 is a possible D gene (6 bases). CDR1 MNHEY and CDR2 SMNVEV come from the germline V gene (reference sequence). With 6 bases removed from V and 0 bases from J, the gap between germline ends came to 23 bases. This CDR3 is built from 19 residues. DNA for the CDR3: TGTGCCAGCAGCGCCAGGGGCTACTATGATACGTCGAACACCGGGGAGCTGTTTTTT. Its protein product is CASSARGYYDTSNTGELFF.

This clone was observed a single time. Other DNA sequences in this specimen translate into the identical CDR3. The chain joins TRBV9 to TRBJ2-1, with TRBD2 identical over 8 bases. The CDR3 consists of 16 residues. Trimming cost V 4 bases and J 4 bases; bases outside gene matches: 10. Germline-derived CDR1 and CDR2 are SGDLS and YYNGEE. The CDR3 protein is CASSPPGLAGYNEQFF. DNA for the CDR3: TGTGCCAGCAGCCCCCCCGGCCTAGCGGGTTACAATGAGCAGTTCTTC.

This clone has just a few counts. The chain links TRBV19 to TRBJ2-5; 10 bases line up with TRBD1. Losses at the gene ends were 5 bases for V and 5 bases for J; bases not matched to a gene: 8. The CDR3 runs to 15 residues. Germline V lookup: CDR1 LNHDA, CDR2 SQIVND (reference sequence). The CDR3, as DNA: TGTGCCAGTAGTGCCGGGACAGGGGACTTTGAGACCCAGTACTTC. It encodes CASSAGTGDFETQYF.

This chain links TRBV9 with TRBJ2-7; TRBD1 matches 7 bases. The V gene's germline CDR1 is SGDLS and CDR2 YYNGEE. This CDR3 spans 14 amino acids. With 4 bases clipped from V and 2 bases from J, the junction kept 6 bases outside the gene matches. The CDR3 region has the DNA TGTGCCAGCAGCCTTGACAGGGCGCCCTACGAGCAGTACTTC. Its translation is CASSLDRAPYEQYF.

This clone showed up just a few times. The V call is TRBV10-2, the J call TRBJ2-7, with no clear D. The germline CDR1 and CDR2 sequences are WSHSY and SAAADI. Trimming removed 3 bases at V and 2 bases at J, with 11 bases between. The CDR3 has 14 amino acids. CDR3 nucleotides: TGCGCCAGCAGTGAAGGCGCAGGCCCCTACGAGCAGTACTTC. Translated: CASSEGAGPYEQYF.

The CDR3 region has the DNA TGTGCCTGGAGTGTAGGAGGGCCCGCCGGGGAGCTGTTTTTT. This sequence encodes CAWSVGGPAGELFF. The chain uses TRBV30 and TRBJ2-2; a weak D match, TRBD2 (6 bases). V was cut by 0 bases and J by 6 bases, with 11 bases left in between. This CDR3 has 14 residues. The germline V gene has CDR1 GTSNPN and CDR2 SVGIG (reference sequence).

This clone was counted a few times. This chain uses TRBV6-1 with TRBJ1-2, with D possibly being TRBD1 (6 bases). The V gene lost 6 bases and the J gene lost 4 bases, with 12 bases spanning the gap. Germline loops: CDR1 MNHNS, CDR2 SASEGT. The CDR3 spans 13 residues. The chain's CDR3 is CASSPGQLYGYTF. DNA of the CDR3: TGTGCCAGCAGCCCTGGACAGCTCTATGGCTACACCTTC.

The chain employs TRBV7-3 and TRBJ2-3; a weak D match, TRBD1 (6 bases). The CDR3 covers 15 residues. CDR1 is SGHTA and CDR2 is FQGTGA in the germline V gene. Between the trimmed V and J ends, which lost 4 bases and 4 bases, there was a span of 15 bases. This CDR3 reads CASSSTGSEADTQYF. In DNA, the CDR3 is TGTGCCAGCAGCTCAACAGGGAGTGAAGCAGATACGCAGTATTTT. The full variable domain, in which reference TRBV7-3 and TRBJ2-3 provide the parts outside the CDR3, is GAGVSQTPSNKVTEKGKYVELRCDPISGHTALYWYRQSLGQGPEFLIYFQGTGAADDSGLPNDRFFAVRPEGSVSTLKIQRTERGDSAVYLCASSSTGSEADTQYFGPGTRLTVL.

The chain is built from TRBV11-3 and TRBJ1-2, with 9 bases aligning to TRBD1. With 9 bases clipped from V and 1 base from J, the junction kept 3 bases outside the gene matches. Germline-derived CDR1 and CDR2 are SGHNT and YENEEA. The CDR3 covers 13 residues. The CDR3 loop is CAREGQGNYGYTF. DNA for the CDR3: TGTGCCAGGGAGGGACAGGGTAACTATGGCTACACCTTC.

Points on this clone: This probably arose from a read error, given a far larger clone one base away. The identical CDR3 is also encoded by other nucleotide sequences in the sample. The DNA of the CDR3 is TGTGCCAGCAGCCAAGAAGGGGGCACCTCGGGGAACTATGGCTACACCTTC. It specifies CASSQEGGTSGNYGYTF. The chain recombines TRBV5-4 with TRBJ1-2; 7 bases fit TRBD1. The CDR3 is 17 residues long. The V segment lost 4 bases and the J segment 2 bases; nucleotides outside the gene matches: 14. Germline V CDR1 and CDR2: SGHNT, YYREEE (reference sequence).

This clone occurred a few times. In nucleotides, the CDR3 is TGTGCCACCAGCAGAGATGGGCGGGTCGACGCTTTCTTT. Its translation is CATSRDGRVDAFF. The chain employs TRBV15 and TRBJ1-1; D uncertain. V lost 0 bases and J 11 bases, leaving 13 bases between the germline ends. Looked up from germline, CDR1 is LNHNV and CDR2 is YYDKDF (reference sequence). The CDR3 contains 13 residues.

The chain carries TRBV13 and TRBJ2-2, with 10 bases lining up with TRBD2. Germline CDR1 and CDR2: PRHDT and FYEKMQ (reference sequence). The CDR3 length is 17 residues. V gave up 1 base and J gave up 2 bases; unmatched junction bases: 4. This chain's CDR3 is CASSLDTSGTNTGELFF. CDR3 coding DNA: TGTGCCAGCAGCTTAGACACTAGCGGGACAAACACCGGGGAGCTGTTTTTT.

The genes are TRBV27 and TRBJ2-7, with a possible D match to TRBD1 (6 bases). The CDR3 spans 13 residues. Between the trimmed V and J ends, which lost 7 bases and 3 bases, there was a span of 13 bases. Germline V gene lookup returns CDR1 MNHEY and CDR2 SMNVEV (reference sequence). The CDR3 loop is CASTPTGYYEQYF. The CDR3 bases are TGTGCCAGCACCCCAACAGGGTACTACGAGCAGTACTTC.

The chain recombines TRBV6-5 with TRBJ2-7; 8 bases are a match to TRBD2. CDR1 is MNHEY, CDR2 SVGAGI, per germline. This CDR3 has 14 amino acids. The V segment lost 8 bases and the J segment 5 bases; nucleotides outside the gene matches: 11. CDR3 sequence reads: CASGPLAGPDEQYF. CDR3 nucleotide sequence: TGTGCCAGCGGACCCTTAGCGGGACCCGACGAGCAGTACTTC.

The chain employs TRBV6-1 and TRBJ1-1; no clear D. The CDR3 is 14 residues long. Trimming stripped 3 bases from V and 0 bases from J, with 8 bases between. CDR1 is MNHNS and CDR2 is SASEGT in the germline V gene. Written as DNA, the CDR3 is TGTGCCAGCAGTGAGCTGGGAGTGAACACTGAAGCTTTCTTT. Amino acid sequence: CASSELGVNTEAFF.